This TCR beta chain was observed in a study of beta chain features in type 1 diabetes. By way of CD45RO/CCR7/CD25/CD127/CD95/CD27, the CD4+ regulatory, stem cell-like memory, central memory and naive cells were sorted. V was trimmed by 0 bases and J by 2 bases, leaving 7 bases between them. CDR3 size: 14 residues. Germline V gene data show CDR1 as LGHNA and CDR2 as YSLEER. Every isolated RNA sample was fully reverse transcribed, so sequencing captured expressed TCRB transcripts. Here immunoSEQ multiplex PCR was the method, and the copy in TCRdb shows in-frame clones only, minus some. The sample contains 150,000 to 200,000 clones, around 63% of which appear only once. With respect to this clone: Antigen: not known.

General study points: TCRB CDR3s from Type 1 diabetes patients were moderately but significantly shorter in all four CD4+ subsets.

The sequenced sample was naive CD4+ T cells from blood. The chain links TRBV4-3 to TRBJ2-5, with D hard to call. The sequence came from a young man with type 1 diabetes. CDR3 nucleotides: TGCGCCAGCAGCCAAGATGCCCATCAAGAGACCCAGTACTTC. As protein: CASSQDAHQETQYF.